The source of this T cell receptor (beta chain) is a study of PD-1 blockade in classical Hodgkin lymphoma. Turning to the study itself: With a 2-week interval, patients received intravenous nivolumab at 3 mg/kg.

Every patient experienced relapse after autologous stem cell transplantation, and brentuximab vedotin exposure varied. On this clone: What it recognizes is unknown.

Findings of the study overall: It was CD4+ TCR diversity, not CD8+, that rose significantly by C4D1. Baseline TCR diversity was reportedly lower in newly diagnosed patients than healthy donors. Lower baseline TCR diversity marked trial partial responders and progressors.

Sequencing used immunoSEQ multiplex PCR; TCRdb keeps in-frame clones, though not all of them. The sample has about 24,000 clones; over 65% are singletons. CDR1 is PRHDT, CDR2 FYEKMQ, per germline (reference sequence). The CDR3 consists of 14 residues. Between the trimmed V and J ends, which lost 5 bases and 9 bases, there was a span of 17 bases. The chain carries TRBV13 and TRBJ2-4; either TRBD1 or TRBD2 may fit D (5 bases each). The source is a human donor with classical Hodgkin lymphoma. Sequences were derived from peripheral blood mononuclear cells (PBMCs), sampled before the second cycle of nivolumab. The CDR3 loop is CASSLGPPGGIQYF. CDR3 sequence (DNA): TGTGCCAGCAGCCTGGGACCCCCAGGTGGCATTCAGTACTTC.